This entry lists 32 T cell receptor beta chains sequenced from one sample in a study of cytomegalovirus exposure and HLA in healthy donors. PCR used 60 Vbeta primers and 13 Jbeta primers. Some clones are missing from TCRdb's copy, which holds only in-frame ones; the method was immunoSEQ multiplex PCR. Of some 99,000 clones listed, under 85% are singletons. The sample taken for sequencing was PBMCs. Receptor source: a man aged 40-55 years in good health and CMV-seronegative.

The rearrangement uses TRBV6-4 and TRBJ1-1; D may be TRBD1 (5 bases). Germline CDR1 and CDR2: MRHNA and SNTAGT. This CDR3 region has 14 residues. Trimming removed 3 bases at V and 11 bases at J, with 19 bases between. Written as DNA, the CDR3 is TGTGCCAGCAGTGATGGGGCTCCCATCACGAAGGCTTTCTTT. This codes for CASSDGAPITKAFF.

Notes on this clone: Other DNA sequences of this sample code for an identical CDR3. This chain connects TRBV5-6 to TRBJ1-1; no clear D. In germline, CDR1 is SGHDT, CDR2 YYEEEE. With 1 base removed from V and 0 bases from J, the gap between germline ends came to 13 bases. This CDR3 region has 16 residues. This CDR3 reads CASSLPGGNLNTEAFF. As DNA, the CDR3 is TGTGCCAGCAGCTTGCCGGGAGGCAACCTGAACACTGAAGCTTTCTTT. Combining the CDR3 with reference TRBV5-6 and TRBJ1-1 gives the whole variable domain DAGVTQSPTHLIKTRGQQVTLRCSPKSGHDTVSWYQQALGQGPQFIFQYYEEEERQRGNFPDRFSGHQFPNYSSELNVNALLLGDSALYLCASSLPGGNLNTEAFFGQGTRLTVV.

This chain joins TRBV4-2 and TRBJ1-4; D is perhaps TRBD1 (5 bases). The CDR3 spans 16 residues. V dropped 4 bases and J dropped 2 bases, with 14 bases sitting between them. CDR1 and CDR2 (germline): LGHNA, YNFKEQ. The CDR3 sequence is CASSLSGYRTNEKLFF. The CDR3, as DNA: TGTGCCAGCAGCCTTTCAGGGTATAGGACTAATGAAAAACTGTTTTTT.

In its sample, this clone was seen a few times. The chain joins TRBV10-3 to TRBJ2-5, with 13 bases matching TRBD2. TRBJ2-7 matches the DNA end more closely, so the J call is doubtful. There are 20 residues in the CDR3. Germline loops: CDR1 ENHRY, CDR2 SYGVKD. The CDR3 spells CAIRATTTSGGPTLSYEQYF. The CDR3 DNA reads as TGTGCCATCAGAGCCACCACGACTAGCGGGGGGCCAACCCTCTCCTACGAGCAGTACTTC.

This chain links TRBV19 with TRBJ2-7; 7 bases line up with TRBD1. Unmatched junction bases numbered 11, after V lost 8 bases and J lost 1 base. This CDR3 is built from 15 residues. Germline CDR1 reads LNHDA; CDR2 reads SQIVND (reference sequence). The CDR3: CASAIGTVRSYEQYF. In DNA, the CDR3 is TGTGCCAGTGCCATCGGGACAGTCCGTTCCTACGAGCAGTACTTC. Full variable domain (outside the CDR3, taken from reference TRBV19 and TRBJ2-7): DGGITQSPKYLFRKEGQNVTLSCEQNLNHDAMYWYRQDPGQGLRLIYYSQIVNDFQKGDIAEGYSVSREKKESFPLTVTSAQKNPTAFYLCASAIGTVRSYEQYFGPGTRLTVT.

This clone is a singleton in its sample. The V and J genes are TRBV5-1 and TRBJ2-7; 9 nucleotides align to TRBD1. The ends lost 0 bases at V and 6 bases at J; junction bases unmatched: 10. The CDR3 runs to 16 residues. CDR1 is SGHRS and CDR2 is YFSETQ in the germline V gene. The CDR3 loop reads CASSLAGTGSPSEQYF. In DNA, the CDR3 is TGCGCCAGCAGCTTGGCGGGGACAGGGTCTCCCTCCGAGCAGTACTTC.

V gene TRBV9 combines with J gene TRBJ2-5; 9 nucleotides match TRBD1. Germline loops: CDR1 SGDLS, CDR2 YYNGEE. The CDR3 runs to 16 residues. J gave up 4 bases and V 0 bases, and 7 bases lay outside the gene matches. CDR3 bases: TGTGCCAGCAGCGTAGGTGGGACAGGGTCGTCAGAGACCCAGTACTTC. It translates to CASSVGGTGSSETQYF.

The V and J genes are TRBV14 and TRBJ1-1; D possibly corresponds to TRBD1 (6 bases). V lost 4 bases and J 3 bases, leaving 18 bases between the germline ends. CDR1 and CDR2 (germline): SGHDN, FVKESK. The CDR3 loop spans 16 amino acids. CDR3 DNA sequence: TGTGCCAGCAGCCTCCGACTCACAGGGAGGGACACTGAAGCTTTCTTT. It yields the protein CASSLRLTGRDTEAFF.

This rearrangement joins TRBV7-9 to TRBJ2-3; TRBD2 aligns across 13 bases. From germline, CDR1 is SEHNR and CDR2 FQNEAQ (reference sequence). The CDR3 is made up of 17 amino acids. J gave up 4 bases and V 5 bases, and 9 bases lay outside the gene matches. CDR3 loop: CASSDRLAGGIADTQYF. For the CDR3, the DNA is TGTGCCAGCAGCGATCGACTAGCGGGGGGTATCGCAGATACGCAGTATTTT.

This chain connects TRBV4-1 to TRBJ1-1, with D possibly matching TRBD1 (6 bases). V lost 0 bases to trimming and J lost 0 bases, with 11 bases between them. Germline CDR1 is MGHRA and CDR2 is YSYEKL. There are 16 residues in the CDR3. The CDR3 DNA sequence: TGCGCCAGCAGCCAAGACCCAGGGGACATGAACACTGAAGCTTTCTTT. This gives the protein CASSQDPGDMNTEAFF.

The chain is built from TRBV5-1 and TRBJ1-1, with 8 bases identical to TRBD1. This CDR3 contains 15 residues. After removal of 3 bases from V and 4 bases from J, the junction contained 8 bases not matched to a gene. CDR1 SGHRS and CDR2 YFSETQ come from the germline V gene. In DNA, the CDR3 is TGCGCCAGCAGCTGGGGTGACAGGGGTGGCACTGAAGCTTTCTTT. Amino acids: CASSWGDRGGTEAFF. The full variable domain, rest sourced from reference TRBV5-1 and TRBJ1-1, is KAGVTQTPRYLIKTRGQQVTLSCSPISGHRSVSWYQQTPGQGLQFLFEYFSETQRNKGNFPGRFSGRQFSNSRSEMNVSTLELGDSALYLCASSWGDRGGTEAFFGQGTRLTVV.

This chain links TRBV18 with TRBJ1-1; no reliable D call. CDR1 and CDR2 (germline): KGHSH, LQKENI. V was trimmed by 3 bases and J by 4 bases, leaving 9 bases between them. The CDR3 covers 13 residues. For the CDR3, the DNA is TGTGCCAGCTCACCTGAGTCGGGCACTGAAGCTTTCTTT. It codes for CASSPESGTEAFF.

For this clone: This CDR3 is also generated by other DNA sequences in the sample. The chain is built from TRBV18 and TRBJ2-7; 7 bases line up with TRBD1. Germline CDR1 KGHSH, CDR2 LQKENI. V dropped 2 bases and J dropped 2; count of bases not matched to a gene: 3. The CDR3 is 14 residues long. The CDR3 DNA reads as TGTGCCAGCTCACCAAGGCAGGGGGCCTACGAGCAGTACTTC. Protein product: CASSPRQGAYEQYF.

The chain combines TRBV7-9 with TRBJ1-5; TRBD1 agrees at 7 bases. Per the germline V gene, CDR1 is SEHNR and CDR2 is FQNEAQ (reference sequence). Trimming took 5 bases from V and 2 from J; bases not matched to a gene: 9. The CDR3 loop spans 16 amino acids. CDR3 sequence (DNA): TGTGCCAGCAGCCCGGGACAGACCAGTGGCAATCAGCCCCAGCATTTT. This sequence encodes CASSPGQTSGNQPQHF.

This clone occurred a few times. The chain has TRBV28 and TRBJ2-5; a possible D gene is TRBD2 (6 bases). This CDR3 is 14 amino acids long. Germline V gene lookup returns CDR1 MDHEN and CDR2 SYDVKM. Between the trimmed V and J ends, which lost 0 bases and 5 bases, there was a span of 10 bases. As DNA, the CDR3 is TGTGCCAGCAGTTTATGGGAGGGCCCCGAGACCCAGTACTTC. Amino acid sequence: CASSLWEGPETQYF.

This chain joins TRBV7-9 and TRBJ1-1; D is unclear. In germline, CDR1 is SEHNR, CDR2 FQNEAQ (reference sequence). V was trimmed by 5 bases and J by 7 bases, leaving 5 bases between them. CDR3 length: 10 amino acids. The CDR3 loop reads CASSHIEAFF. The CDR3 nucleotides read TGTGCCAGCAGCCACATTGAAGCTTTCTTT. The complete variable domain, with remaining parts taken from reference TRBV7-9 and TRBJ1-1, reads DTGVSQNPRHKITKRGQNVTFRCDPISEHNRLYWYRQTLGQGPEFLTYFQNEAQLEKSRLLSDRFSAERPKGSFSTLEIQRTEQGDSAMYLCASSHIEAFFGQGTRLTVV.

A few counts support this clone. V and J are TRBV2 and TRBJ2-7; TRBD2 is a possible D gene (6 bases). Germline CDR1 and CDR2: SNHLY and FYNNEI. The CDR3 totals 12 residues. Trimming stripped 8 bases from V and 5 bases from J, with 13 bases between. The CDR3 DNA sequence: TGTGCCAGCTCGCGGGATATGAACGAGCAGTACTTC. Encoded protein: CASSRDMNEQYF.

The rearrangement uses TRBV18 and TRBJ1-1; a possible D gene is TRBD1 (5 bases). The CDR3 totals 13 residues. The V gene lost 4 bases and the J gene lost 3 bases, with 9 bases spanning the gap. The germline V gene has CDR1 KGHSH and CDR2 LQKENI. CDR3 in amino acids: CASSLGGDTEAFF. CDR3 DNA: TGTGCCAGCTCACTTGGGGGGGACACTGAAGCTTTCTTT.

The genes are TRBV6-5 and TRBJ1-1, with D possibly being TRBD1 (6 bases). CDR3 length equals 14 residues. V was clipped by 6 bases and J by 6 bases, with 17 bases between them. Germline V gene data show CDR1 as MNHEY and CDR2 as SVGAGI. The CDR3 bases are TGTGCCAGCAGCCCGGGCCCCGGGACACCTGAAGCTTTCTTT. It is translated as CASSPGPGTPEAFF.

The J gene is TRBJ1-1, the V gene TRBV6-6, with D possibly TRBD1 on 6 matching bases. Trimming left V 8 bases short and J 0 bases short, with 16 bases between. Germline values: CDR1 MNHNY, CDR2 SVGAGI (reference sequence). The CDR3 spans 15 residues. CDR3 sequence: CASGGGINLNTEAFF. Here the CDR3 DNA reads TGTGCCAGCGGGGGGGGCATAAACTTGAACACTGAAGCTTTCTTT.

This clone has only a few counts. This chain uses TRBV7-8 with TRBJ2-1; perhaps TRBD2 as D (5 bases). V shed 1 base and J shed 5 bases, with 6 bases lying between them. This CDR3 comprises 13 residues. Germline lookup yields CDR1 SGHVS and CDR2 FQNEAQ. The CDR3 DNA is TGTGCCAGCAGCTTAGACGGGAACAATGAGCAGTTCTTC. Amino acids: CASSLDGNNEQFF.

This clone was observed once. The chain couples TRBV9 to TRBJ2-3; TRBD2 might be the D (6 bases). Germline CDR1 reads SGDLS; CDR2 reads YYNGEE. This CDR3 has 16 amino acids. V was shortened by 0 bases and J by 2 bases, with 13 bases between the two germline ends. CDR3 DNA: TGTGCCAGCAGCGTAGGGTTTGCGGGGATCACAGATACGCAGTATTTT. Translation gives CASSVGFAGITDTQYF.

This clone has only a few counts. This chain joins TRBV4-3 and TRBJ1-3; 8 nucleotides agree with TRBD1. Per the germline V gene, CDR1 is LGHNA and CDR2 is YSLEER. CDR3 length: 16 residues. With V trimmed by 2 bases and J by 3 bases, 6 bases remained unmatched. DNA of the CDR3: TGCGCCAGCAGCCAATTTGGCAGGGGGCTTGGAAACACCATATATTTT. Protein product: CASSQFGRGLGNTIYF.

The genes are TRBV19 and TRBJ2-1, with TRBD1 identical over 8 bases. CDR1 and CDR2 (germline): LNHDA, SQIVND (reference sequence). The trim removed 2 bases at V and 9 bases at J, leaving 12 bases unmatched. CDR3 length: 16 residues. Here the CDR3 reads CASSIQRQGARVEQFF. The CDR3 coding sequence is TGTGCCAGTAGTATACAGAGGCAGGGGGCCCGGGTTGAGCAGTTCTTC.

The chain is built from TRBV2 and TRBJ1-1; 11 bases are a match to TRBD1. Germline V gives CDR1 SNHLY, CDR2 FYNNEI. The CDR3 spans 17 residues. J was trimmed by 5 bases and V by 7 bases; bases with no gene match: 15. The CDR3: CASTPVGQGVPGTEAFF. The CDR3 DNA reads TGTGCCAGCACTCCGGTGGGACAGGGGGTTCCCGGGACTGAAGCTTTCTTT.

The chain couples TRBV11-3 to TRBJ2-3, with TRBD1 identical over 12 bases. CDR3 size: 15 residues. The V segment lost 3 bases and the J segment 5 bases; nucleotides outside the gene matches: 3. CDR1 and CDR2 from the germline V gene are SGHNT and YENEEA. CDR3 residues: CASSLGQGAGDTQYF. In DNA form, the CDR3 reads TGTGCCAGCAGCTTGGGACAGGGGGCCGGAGATACGCAGTATTTT.

This chain connects TRBV25-1 to TRBJ2-1; 11 bases agree with TRBD2. V shed 3 bases, J shed 2 bases, and the junction held 3 bases outside the gene matches. The CDR3 contains 16 residues. Germline V gene data show CDR1 as MGHDK and CDR2 as SYGVNS. CDR3 sequence reads: CASSDTSGGTYNEQFF. In nucleotides, the CDR3 is TGTGCCAGCAGTGATACTAGCGGGGGTACCTACAATGAGCAGTTCTTC.

This CDR3 is CASSPPSGGSLRQFF. The CDR3 DNA is TGTGCCAGCAGCCCCCCGAGCGGGGGGTCACTTAGGCAGTTCTTC. The genes are TRBV28 and TRBJ2-1, with 9 bases matching TRBD2. Germline V gives CDR1 MDHEN, CDR2 SYDVKM. V gave up 6 bases and J gave up 12 bases; unmatched junction bases: 15. CDR3 length: 15 residues.

In its sample, this clone was seen once. This chain connects TRBV28 to TRBJ1-6, with unresolved D. Germline assignment: CDR1 MDHEN and CDR2 SYDVKM. Trimming took 3 bases from V and 14 from J, leaving 17 bases between them. The CDR3 spans 14 residues. This chain's CDR3 is CASSFATEDSALHF. For the CDR3, the DNA is TGTGCCAGCAGTTTCGCGACGGAGGATTCGGCCCTCCACTTT.

This chain connects TRBV5-4 to TRBJ2-3; D is undetermined. CDR1 SGHNT and CDR2 YYREEE come from the germline V gene (reference sequence). The CDR3 has 11 residues. Trimming cost V 4 bases and J 9 bases, with 9 bases left between them. CDR3 bases: TGTGCCAGCAGCGCCACCGGGACGCAGTATTTT. It translates to CASSATGTQYF.

The chain employs TRBV6-1 and TRBJ2-5, with TRBD1 as a possible D gene (7 bases). The end of the DNA aligns better with TRBJ2-7, so the J call may be wrong. Germline assignment: CDR1 MNHNS and CDR2 SASEGT. The CDR3 runs to 14 residues. The CDR3 DNA sequence: TGTGCCAGCAGGGAGACAGGGAGGTTCTACGAGCAGTACTTC. Encoded protein: CASRETGRFYEQYF.

This clone was recorded a few times. The chain uses TRBV27 and TRBJ1-6; the D is unclear. This CDR3 region has 15 residues. Germline assignment: CDR1 MNHEY and CDR2 SMNVEV (reference sequence). Trimming pared 2 bases from V and 9 bases from J, leaving 14 bases between. The CDR3 coding sequence is TGTGCCAGCAGTTTAGATTCGGTCCAGGTTTCACCCCTCCACTTT. As protein: CASSLDSVQVSPLHF.